This T cell receptor (beta chain) came from a study of T cell responses to AZD1222 COVID-19 vaccine. This CDR3 spans 15 amino acids. The assay was immunoSEQ multiplex PCR, and TCRdb's table has in-frame clones only and misses some. The table has approximately 50,000 clones, about 86% seen once. Study conclusions and caveats: Of the AZD1222 recipients, only 5 or 6 were seropositive at baseline.

Details on this clone: Its specificity is not known.

The sample consisted of peripheral blood, taken 28 days after the second AZD1222 dose. The clonotype was recovered from an adult who received the AZD1222 COVID-19 vaccine. This chain connects TRBV21-1 to TRBJ1-4; TRBD1 was called by the table and not checked on the DNA. TRBV21-1 is designated a pseudogene. CDR3 DNA sequence: TGTGCCCGATGGGAAGGGGTCTCAACTAATGAAAAACTGTTTTTT. Translated, it gives CARWEGVSTNEKLFF.